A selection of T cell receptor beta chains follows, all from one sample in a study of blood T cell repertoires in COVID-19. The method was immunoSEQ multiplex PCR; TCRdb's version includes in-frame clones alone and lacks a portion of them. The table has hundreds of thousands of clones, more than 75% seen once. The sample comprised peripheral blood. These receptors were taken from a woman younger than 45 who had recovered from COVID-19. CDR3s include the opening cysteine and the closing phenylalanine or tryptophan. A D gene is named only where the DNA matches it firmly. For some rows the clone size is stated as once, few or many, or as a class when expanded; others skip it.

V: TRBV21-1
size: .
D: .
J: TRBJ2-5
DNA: TGTGCCAGCAGCAAAGCGGGAGTTCAAGAGACCCAGTACTTC
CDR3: CASSKAGVQETQYF

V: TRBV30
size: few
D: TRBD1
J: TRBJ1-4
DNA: TGTGCCTGGAGTCAAACAGGGGCAGATGAAAAACTGTTTTTT
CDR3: CAWSQTGADEKLFF

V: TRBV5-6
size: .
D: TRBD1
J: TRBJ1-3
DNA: TGTGCCAGCAGCGTAGACAGGGCGGCTGGAAACACCATATATTTT
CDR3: CASSVDRAAGNTIYF

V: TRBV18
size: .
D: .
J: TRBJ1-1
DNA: TGTGCCAGCTCACCTAAGACCGGAGGCATTGAAGCTTTCTTT
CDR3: CASSPKTGGIEAFF

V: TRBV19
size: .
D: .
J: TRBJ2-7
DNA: TGTGCCAGTAGTACATCGGGACTCTCCTACGAGCAGTACTTC
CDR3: CASSTSGLSYEQYF

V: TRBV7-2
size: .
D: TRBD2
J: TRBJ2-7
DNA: TGTGCCAGCAGCTTAGAGGTGCGCGGGGGGGCCAACGAGCAGTACTTC
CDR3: CASSLEVRGGANEQYF

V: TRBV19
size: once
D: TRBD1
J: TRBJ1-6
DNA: TGTGCCAGTAAACGGGACAGGGGGTATTCACCCCTCCACTTT
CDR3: CASKRDRGYSPLHF

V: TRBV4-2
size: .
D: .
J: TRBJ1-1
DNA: TGTGCCAGCAGCCAAGATCCCCCACGGCGGGGGATGGCGACTGAAGCTTTCTTT
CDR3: CASSQDPPRRGMATEAFF

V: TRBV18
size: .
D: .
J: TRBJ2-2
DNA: TGTGCCAGCTCAATTATAAGCGGTGGGGAGCTGTTTTTT
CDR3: CASSIISGGELFF

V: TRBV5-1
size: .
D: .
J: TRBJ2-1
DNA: TGCGCCAGCAGCTTGACTAGTAATGAGCAGTTCTTC
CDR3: CASSLTSNEQFF

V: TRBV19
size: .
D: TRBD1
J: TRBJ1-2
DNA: TGTGCCAGTAGTATTTCCGGGACAGGGGGCTCTGGCTACACCTTC
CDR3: CASSISGTGGSGYTF

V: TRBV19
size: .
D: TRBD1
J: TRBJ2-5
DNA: TGTGCCAGTAGTTTTTCAGGGGGAGAGACCCAGTACTTC
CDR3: CASSFSGGETQYF

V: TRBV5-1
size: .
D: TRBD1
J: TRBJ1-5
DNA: TGCGCCAGCAGCTTGGAAGGGGGCAGTAATCAGCCCCAGCATTTT
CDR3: CASSLEGGSNQPQHF

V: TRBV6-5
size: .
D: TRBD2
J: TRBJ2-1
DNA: TGTGCCAGCAGTAGAGCGACTAGCGGGATAGTGCCGAAGTTCTTC
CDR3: CASSRATSGIVPKFF

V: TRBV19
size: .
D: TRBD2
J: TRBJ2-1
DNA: TGTGCCAGTAGTATCACGGGGGGAGACAATGAGCAGTTCTTC
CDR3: CASSITGGDNEQFF

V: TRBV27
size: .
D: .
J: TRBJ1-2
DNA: TGTGCCAGCAGTTTATACCAGGGTAATCTGGATGGCTACACCTTC
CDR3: CASSLYQGNLDGYTF